Each of the 30 T cell receptor beta chains below was sequenced from the same sample in a study of CD8+ T cells in alopecia areata listed by TCRdb under 2018. Receptor libraries were prepared by the immunoSEQ multiplex PCR assay. RNA was extracted from all samples and reverse transcribed into cDNA, which served as template for TCR sequencing. Here the immuneACCESS table is served through TCRdb, limited to in-frame sequences with V and J called. Missing clones are a known gap in these copies; in checked studies unresolved V genes cover under half, and the rest lacks a known reason. The table for this sample lists fewer than 150,000 clones; roughly two fifths of them were counted only once. Of the sample, roughly 3.3% falls within the top ten clones. Sequenced: CD4+ T cells sorted from blood. The origin of the receptors is a human donor with alopecia areata.

The chain recombines TRBV27 with TRBJ1-2, with TRBD1 identical over 8 bases. The junction had 9 bases not matched to a gene; V was cut back by 5 bases and J by 4 bases. Germline loops: CDR1 MNHEY, CDR2 SMNVEV (reference sequence). The CDR3 consists of 15 residues. CDR3 amino acids: CASSPRTGFGYGYTF. The CDR3 DNA reads TGTGCCAGCAGTCCGAGGACAGGGTTTGGCTATGGCTACACCTTC.

The gene calls are TRBV5-1 and TRBJ2-5; TRBD2 matches 13 bases. The CDR3 runs 15 residues. The germline gives CDR1 SGHRS, CDR2 YFSETQ. V lost 7 bases and J lost 2; bases outside the gene matches: 5. CDR3 in amino acids: CASGGTSGNQETQYF. CDR3 bases: TGCGCCAGCGGCGGGACTAGCGGGAATCAAGAGACCCAGTACTTC.

The chain recombines TRBV5-1 with TRBJ2-7, with D possibly matching TRBD1 (5 bases). The CDR3 consists of 15 residues. V dropped 0 bases and J dropped 3 bases, with 13 bases sitting between them. Germline V CDR1 and CDR2: SGHRS, YFSETQ. The CDR3 spells CASSLAVRQGYEQYF. DNA of the CDR3: TGCGCCAGCAGCTTGGCCGTCCGGCAGGGCTACGAGCAGTACTTC. The variable domain in full, completed from reference TRBV5-1 and TRBJ2-7, reads KAGVTQTPRYLIKTRGQQVTLSCSPISGHRSVSWYQQTPGQGLQFLFEYFSETQRNKGNFPGRFSGRQFSNSRSEMNVSTLELGDSALYLCASSLAVRQGYEQYFGPGTRLTVT.

The CDR3 loop is CAGGSTDTQYF. CDR3 in DNA: TGTGCCGGGGGGAGCACAGATACGCAGTATTTT. The rearrangement joins TRBV7-2 to TRBJ2-3; TRBD2 is a possible D gene (6 bases). V was cut by 11 bases and J by 0 bases, with 6 bases left in between. CDR3 length equals 11 residues. Germline CDR1 and CDR2: SGHTA and FQGNSA.

The chain uses TRBV7-9 and TRBJ1-2, with D unclear. CDR1 and CDR2 (germline): SEHNR, FQNEAQ (reference sequence). Between the trimmed V and J ends, which lost 0 bases and 8 bases, there was a span of 16 bases. The CDR3 is 15 residues long. CDR3 protein: CASSLASVGVRGYTF. The DNA for the CDR3 is TGTGCCAGCAGCTTAGCGAGTGTCGGGGTCCGAGGCTACACCTTC. Full variable domain (rest looked up from reference TRBV7-9 and TRBJ1-2): DTGVSQNPRHKITKRGQNVTFRCDPISEHNRLYWYRQTLGQGPEFLTYFQNEAQLEKSRLLSDRFSAERPKGSFSTLEIQRTEQGDSAMYLCASSLASVGVRGYTFGSGTRLTVV.

The genes are TRBV10-3 and TRBJ2-3; 9 bases line up with TRBD2. Germline V lookup: CDR1 ENHRY, CDR2 SYGVKD. The CDR3 runs to 15 residues. Germline trimming cut 8 bases from V and 3 bases from J; bases unmatched to any gene: 9. In DNA form, the CDR3 reads TGTGCCATCGAAACCGGCGGGAGGGCTACAGATACGCAGTATTTT. Translated: CAIETGGRATDTQYF.

The CDR3 DNA sequence: TGTGCCAGCAGTAGACAGGGGTCTTCCTACGAGCAGTACTTC. Its translation: CASSRQGSSYEQYF. J is TRBJ2-7 and V is TRBV6-1; 8 bases match TRBD1. The germline V gene has CDR1 MNHNS and CDR2 SASEGT. Trimming cost V 5 bases and J 1 base; bases outside gene matches: 4. The CDR3 totals 14 residues.

Notes on this clone: This likely comes from a read error, as the CDR3 has no conserved phenylalanine or tryptophan at its end. This chain joins TRBV29-1 and TRBJ1-1, with D perhaps TRBD1 (5 bases). This CDR3 is 12 amino acids long. Germline assignment: CDR1 SQVTM and CDR2 ANQGSEA. The germline V and J ends were trimmed by 7 bases and 1 base, with 10 bases remaining between them. CDR3 residues: CSATDTNTEAFL. The CDR3 DNA reads TGCAGCGCGACAGATACGAACACTGAAGCTTTCCTT.

The V and J genes are TRBV29-1 and TRBJ2-1; D is unclear. The CDR3 runs to 16 residues. The V end was cut by 4 bases, the J end by 1 base, with 17 bases between. Germline values: CDR1 SQVTM, CDR2 ANQGSEA. The CDR3 protein is CSVAPQSLNSYNEQFF. The CDR3 nucleotides read TGCAGCGTTGCCCCACAGTCCTTGAATTCCTACAATGAGCAGTTCTTC.

This chain links TRBV5-1 with TRBJ2-7; the D is unclear. CDR1 SGHRS and CDR2 YFSETQ come from the germline V gene. This CDR3 comprises 13 residues. V gave up 0 bases and J gave up 4 bases, with 8 bases separating them. The CDR3: CASSLAVPYEQYF. The CDR3 DNA follows: TGCGCCAGCAGCTTGGCAGTCCCATACGAGCAGTACTTC. The variable domain in full, with the rest retrieved from reference TRBV5-1 and TRBJ2-7, is KAGVTQTPRYLIKTRGQQVTLSCSPISGHRSVSWYQQTPGQGLQFLFEYFSETQRNKGNFPGRFSGRQFSNSRSEMNVSTLELGDSALYLCASSLAVPYEQYFGPGTRLTVT.

In this sample, this clone turned up a few times. V is TRBV29-1 and J is TRBJ1-1; 7 bases map to TRBD1. V lost 6 bases and J lost 1; bases outside the gene matches: 17. The CDR3 contains 17 residues. Germline V gives CDR1 SQVTM, CDR2 ANQGSEA. The CDR3 is CSVLLSTRGIRNTEAFF. Written as DNA, the CDR3 is TGCAGCGTGCTCTTGAGTACCAGGGGGATTCGGAACACTGAAGCTTTCTTT.

The chain carries TRBV4-3 and TRBJ1-1; D is undetermined. CDR3 size: 14 residues. Germline lookup yields CDR1 LGHNA and CDR2 YSLEER. V was shortened by 1 base and J by 2 bases, with 8 bases between the two germline ends. The CDR3, as DNA: TGCGCCAGCAGCCAAGGGGGAATTAACACTGAAGCTTTCTTT. This translates into CASSQGGINTEAFF.

The rearrangement uses TRBV29-1 and TRBJ1-5; D is uncertain. This CDR3 spans 16 amino acids. The V and J ends lost 5 bases and 0 bases respectively, with 17 bases between them. Looked up from germline, CDR1 is SQVTM and CDR2 is ANQGSEA. This CDR3 is CSVPGMGARSNQPQHF. DNA for the CDR3: TGCAGCGTTCCCGGAATGGGCGCGCGTAGCAATCAGCCCCAGCATTTT.

This sequence joins TRBV30 and TRBJ2-7; 7 bases map to TRBD2. This CDR3 spans 13 amino acids. The germline V gene has CDR1 GTSNPN and CDR2 SVGIG (reference sequence). The junction had 3 bases not matched to a gene; V was cut back by 2 bases and J by 2 bases. The DNA for the CDR3 is TGTGCCTGGAGTCCGGGACTAACCTACGAGCAGTACTTC. It yields the protein CAWSPGLTYEQYF.

This chain connects TRBV27 to TRBJ2-1; the match to TRBD2 covers 15 bases. V lost 6 bases, J lost 8 bases, and 20 bases stayed unmatched. Germline CDR1 MNHEY, CDR2 SMNVEV (reference sequence). The CDR3 extends over 20 amino acids. CDR3 sequence (DNA): TGTGCCAGCAGACCTGGGACTAGCGGGGGGCTTGGTCCCGCCGACCATGAGCAGTTCTTC. Translated, it gives CASRPGTSGGLGPADHEQFF.

The V and J genes are TRBV4-2 and TRBJ1-6, with D tentatively TRBD1 (6 bases). CDR1 and CDR2 (germline): LGHNA, YNFKEQ. The V gene lost 2 bases and the J gene lost 4 bases, with 12 bases spanning the gap. This CDR3 has 16 residues. The CDR3: CASSQPQGSYNSPLHF. DNA for the CDR3: TGTGCCAGCAGCCAACCACAGGGTTCGTATAATTCACCCCTCCACTTT.

The gene calls are TRBV29-1 and TRBJ2-7; a possible D gene is TRBD1 (6 bases). Germline V CDR1 and CDR2: SQVTM, ANQGSEA. Trimming stripped 5 bases from V and 1 base from J, with 12 bases between. CDR3 size: 13 residues. The CDR3 region has the DNA TGCAGCGTTCTCCGGGACACATCCTACGAGCAGTACTTC. It codes for CSVLRDTSYEQYF.

As to this clone: This sample also contains other DNA sequences that code for the same CDR3. The chain uses TRBV30 and TRBJ1-5; tentatively, D is TRBD1 (6 bases). Per germline, CDR1 GTSNPN and CDR2 SVGIG (reference sequence). There are 15 residues in the CDR3. Trimming took 1 base from V and 1 from J, leaving 11 bases between them. The CDR3 loop reads CAWSEGRGSNQPQHF. DNA of the CDR3: TGTGCCTGGAGTGAGGGCAGGGGCAGCAATCAGCCCCAGCATTTT.

This clone was counted only a few times. The rearrangement links TRBV25-1 to TRBJ2-5, with 9 bases lining up with TRBD1. Unmatched junction bases numbered 6, after V lost 5 bases and J lost 5 bases. This CDR3 comprises 14 residues. Germline CDR1 reads MGHDK; CDR2 reads SYGVNS. The CDR3 loop is CASSRDRAEETQYF. The DNA of the CDR3 is TGTGCCAGCAGTCGGGACAGGGCGGAGGAGACCCAGTACTTC.

This clone turned up a few times. The chain joins TRBV18 to TRBJ1-1, with D perhaps TRBD1 (6 bases). This CDR3 contains 15 residues. Trimming stripped 5 bases from V and 4 bases from J, with 17 bases between. CDR1 and CDR2 (germline): KGHSH, LQKENI. CDR3 DNA sequence: TGTGCCAGCTCAACCTCGCCCAGGGGAGGCACTGAAGCTTTCTTT. This translates into CASSTSPRGGTEAFF.

This clone turned up a few times. The J gene is TRBJ2-7, the V gene TRBV11-3; D not certain. Germline V gene data show CDR1 as SGHNT and CDR2 as YENEEA. V lost 4 bases to trimming and J lost 0 bases, with 7 bases between them. The CDR3 has 13 amino acids. CDR3 nucleotide sequence: TGTGCCAGCAGCTCAGAGTACTCCTACGAGCAGTACTTC. Residues: CASSSEYSYEQYF.

This clone was found a few times. The CDR3, as DNA: TGTGCCAGCAGCTTATCGGGACAGGGGGGATCACCCCTCCACTTT. Translation gives CASSLSGQGGSPLHF. The rearrangement joins TRBV7-3 to TRBJ1-6; 11 nucleotides agree with TRBD1. CDR1 and CDR2 from the germline V gene are SGHTA and FQGTGA. The CDR3 covers 15 residues. Trimming took 2 bases from V and 10 from J; bases not matched to a gene: 4.

The CDR3 DNA reads as TGTGCCTGGAGTGGACAGGCGTACAATGAGCAGTTCTTC. It specifies CAWSGQAYNEQFF. The V call is TRBV30, the J call TRBJ2-1, with D possibly matching TRBD1 (6 bases). The V and J ends lost 1 base and 4 bases respectively, with 8 bases between them. CDR3 length: 13 amino acids. Looked up from germline, CDR1 is GTSNPN and CDR2 is SVGIG (reference sequence).

The chain combines TRBV6-6 with TRBJ1-1, with no clear D. The CDR3 consists of 14 residues. V lost 5 bases and J lost 1, with 11 bases in between. Germline V gene sequence: CDR1 MNHNY, CDR2 SVGAGI (reference sequence). This CDR3 reads CASSLVGENTEAFF. The CDR3 DNA sequence: TGTGCCAGCAGTCTAGTAGGAGAGAACACTGAAGCTTTCTTT.

This clone came up a few times. The V and J genes are TRBV19 and TRBJ2-1; D call uncertain. The CDR3 has 16 residues. V was pared by 2 bases and J by 7 bases, with 18 bases between. Germline V gene sequence: CDR1 LNHDA, CDR2 SQIVND (reference sequence). DNA of the CDR3: TGTGCCAGTAGTATACCCTACTTGGCAGATGATAATGAGCAGTTCTTC. Its translation: CASSIPYLADDNEQFF.

The chain recombines TRBV7-2 with TRBJ2-5; the D is unclear. CDR1 and CDR2 from the germline V gene are SGHTA and FQGNSA. The CDR3 is 14 amino acids. V gave up 0 bases and J gave up 5 bases, with 10 bases separating them. The chain's CDR3 is CASSLALLGETQYF. In DNA, the CDR3 is TGTGCCAGCAGCTTAGCGTTATTAGGGGAGACCCAGTACTTC.

This clone was counted only a few times. The chain joins TRBV18 to TRBJ2-5, with TRBD2 matching over 10 bases. The CDR3 totals 16 residues. The V gene's germline CDR1 is KGHSH and CDR2 LQKENI. J gave up 1 base and V 2 bases, and 4 bases lay outside the gene matches. The CDR3 nucleotides are TGTGCCAGCTCACCAGGAGTAGCGGGAGGCCAAGAGACCCAGTACTTC. Protein product: CASSPGVAGGQETQYF.

The chain combines TRBV10-3 with TRBJ2-5; D may be TRBD2 (6 bases). Germline loops: CDR1 ENHRY, CDR2 SYGVKD. CDR3 length: 16 residues. V lost 3 bases and J lost 5, with 19 bases in between. DNA of the CDR3: TGTGCCATCAGTGACCAAGCGACTAGTAGGATGGAGACCCAGTACTTC. It encodes CAISDQATSRMETQYF.

This clone has just a few counts. The chain recombines TRBV28 with TRBJ1-1; D gene uncertain. V lost 5 bases and J lost 3, with 13 bases in between. From germline, CDR1 is MDHEN and CDR2 SYDVKM. The CDR3 is 14 residues long. The CDR3 loop reads CASSVTGSYTEAFF. The CDR3 nucleotides are TGTGCCAGCAGTGTCACGGGGTCCTACACTGAAGCTTTCTTT.

The rearrangement joins TRBV28 to TRBJ2-1; 12 bases align to TRBD1. The V and J ends lost 5 bases and 8 bases, in that order; junction bases with no gene match: 7. The CDR3 totals 15 residues. Per germline, CDR1 MDHEN and CDR2 SYDVKM. This CDR3 is CASSTSGTGGHEQFF. The CDR3 DNA sequence: TGTGCCAGCAGTACCTCCGGGACAGGGGGCCATGAGCAGTTCTTC.